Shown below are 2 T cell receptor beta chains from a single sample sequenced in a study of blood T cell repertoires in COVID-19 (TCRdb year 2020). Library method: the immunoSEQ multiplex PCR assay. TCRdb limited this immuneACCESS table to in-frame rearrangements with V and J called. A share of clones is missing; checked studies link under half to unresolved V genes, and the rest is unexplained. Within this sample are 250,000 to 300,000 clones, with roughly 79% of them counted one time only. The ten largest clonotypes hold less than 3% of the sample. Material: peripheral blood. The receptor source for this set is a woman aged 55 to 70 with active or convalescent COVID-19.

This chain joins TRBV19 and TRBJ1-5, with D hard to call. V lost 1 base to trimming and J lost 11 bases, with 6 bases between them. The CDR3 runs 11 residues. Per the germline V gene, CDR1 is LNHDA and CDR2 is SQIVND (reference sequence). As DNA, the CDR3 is TGTGCCAGTAGTATAGTCGGGACCCAGCATTTT. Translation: CASSIVGTQHF.

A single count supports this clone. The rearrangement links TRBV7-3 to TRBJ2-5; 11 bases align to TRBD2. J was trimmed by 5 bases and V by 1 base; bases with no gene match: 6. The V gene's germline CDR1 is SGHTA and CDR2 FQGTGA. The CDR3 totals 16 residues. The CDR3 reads CASSLMASGGTETQYF. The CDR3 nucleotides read TGTGCCAGCAGCTTAATGGCTAGCGGGGGGACGGAGACCCAGTACTTC.